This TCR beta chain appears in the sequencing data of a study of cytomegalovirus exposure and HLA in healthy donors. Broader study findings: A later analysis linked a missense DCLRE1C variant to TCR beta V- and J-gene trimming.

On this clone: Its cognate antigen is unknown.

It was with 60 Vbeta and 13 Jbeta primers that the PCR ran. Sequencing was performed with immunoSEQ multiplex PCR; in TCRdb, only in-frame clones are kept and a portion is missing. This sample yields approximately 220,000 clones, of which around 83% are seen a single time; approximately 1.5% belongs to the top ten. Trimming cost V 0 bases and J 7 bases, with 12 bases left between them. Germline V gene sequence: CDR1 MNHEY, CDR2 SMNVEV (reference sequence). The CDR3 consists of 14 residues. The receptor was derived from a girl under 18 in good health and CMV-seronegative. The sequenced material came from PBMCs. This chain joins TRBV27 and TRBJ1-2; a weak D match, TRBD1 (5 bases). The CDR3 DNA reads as TGTGCCAGCAGTTTATCGGGTTGGGGCGGTGGCTACACCTTC. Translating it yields CASSLSGWGGGYTF.